This is a list of T cell receptor beta chains from one sample in a study of CD8 T cells in Susac syndrome. TCRdb analysed the immunoSEQ multiplex PCR reads with MiXCR anew, one entry per CDR3 protein. The repertoire has 200,000 to 250,000 distinct CDR3 sequences, less than 95% of them found once; the top ten carry about 0.14%. The sample was CD4+ T cells from PBMCs. These receptors came from a human donor with Susac syndrome. Both conserved end residues are part of each CDR3. D genes are given only for firm matches. Expanded clones get a size class; other rows say once, few or many, or leave the size out.

clone_size: once; v_call: TRBV5-1; d_call: .; j_call: TRBJ2-1; cdr3_nt: TGCGCCAGCAGCTTGCAATGGGACGCGGAGGAGAATGAGCAGTTCTTC; cdr3_aa: CASSLQWDAEENEQFF
clone_size: .; v_call: TRBV18; d_call: TRBD1; j_call: TRBJ1-6; cdr3_nt: TGTGCCAGCTCACCGGGGACAGGGGGCGATTCACCCCTCCACTTT; cdr3_aa: CASSPGTGGDSPLHF
clone_size: .; v_call: TRBV29-1; d_call: .; j_call: TRBJ1-2; cdr3_nt: TGCAGCGTTGTTCAGAACTATGGCTACACCTTC; cdr3_aa: CSVVQNYGYTF
clone_size: .; v_call: TRBV7-2; d_call: .; j_call: TRBJ1-1; cdr3_nt: TGTGCCAGCAGCTTAGTTTTTCCATTGAACACTGAAGCTTTCTTT; cdr3_aa: CASSLVFPLNTEAFF
clone_size: .; v_call: TRBV20-1; d_call: TRBD1; j_call: TRBJ1-2; cdr3_nt: TGCAGTGCTAGAGATTCAACAGGGGGAGCCTATGGCTACACCTTC; cdr3_aa: CSARDSTGGAYGYTF
clone_size: .; v_call: TRBV28; d_call: .; j_call: TRBJ1-3; cdr3_nt: TGTGCCAGCAGCTCCATTCCACAAGGAAACACCATATATTTT; cdr3_aa: CASSSIPQGNTIYF
clone_size: .; v_call: TRBV5-4; d_call: .; j_call: TRBJ2-7; cdr3_nt: TGTGCCAGCAGCTTCTCGGGGACCGTCTACGAGCAGTACTTC; cdr3_aa: CASSFSGTVYEQYF
clone_size: .; v_call: TRBV25-1; d_call: TRBD1; j_call: TRBJ2-3; cdr3_nt: TGTGCCAGCGGCGGACAGGGGATCACAGATACGCAGTATTTT; cdr3_aa: CASGGQGITDTQYF
clone_size: few; v_call: TRBV12-3/TRBV12-4; d_call: .; j_call: TRBJ2-5; cdr3_nt: TGTGCCAGCAGCCGGCAAGGGTCAGAGACCCAGTACTTC; cdr3_aa: CASSRQGSETQYF
clone_size: .; v_call: TRBV20-1; d_call: TRBD2; j_call: TRBJ2-3; cdr3_nt: TGCAGTGCTGGAGCCACTAGCGGGGCCACAGATACGCAGTATTTT; cdr3_aa: CSAGATSGATDTQYF
clone_size: .; v_call: TRBV11-3; d_call: .; j_call: TRBJ1-1; cdr3_nt: TGTGCCAGCAGCTTAGAGGGGACGGACACTGAAGCTTTCTTT; cdr3_aa: CASSLEGTDTEAFF
clone_size: .; v_call: TRBV20-1; d_call: .; j_call: TRBJ2-3; cdr3_nt: TGCAGTGCTAGGAAGCAGGCGGAAGATACGCAGTATTTT; cdr3_aa: CSARKQAEDTQYF
clone_size: .; v_call: TRBV29-1; d_call: .; j_call: TRBJ1-1; cdr3_nt: TGCAGCGTTGAACCCAGGAACACTGAAGCTTTCTTT; cdr3_aa: CSVEPRNTEAFF
clone_size: .; v_call: TRBV18; d_call: TRBD2; j_call: TRBJ2-5; cdr3_nt: TGTGCCAGCTCACCAAGAGCGGGGGTACAAGAGACCCAGTACTTC; cdr3_aa: CASSPRAGVQETQYF
clone_size: .; v_call: TRBV14; d_call: .; j_call: TRBJ2-2; cdr3_nt: TGTGCCAGCAGCCAACAGGGGTTCGGGGAGCTGTTTTTT; cdr3_aa: CASSQQGFGELFF
clone_size: .; v_call: TRBV18; d_call: .; j_call: TRBJ2-6; cdr3_nt: TGTGCCAGCTCACCACTGGTCGGGGGCAGTGGGGCCAACGTCCTGACTTTC; cdr3_aa: CASSPLVGGSGANVLTF
clone_size: .; v_call: TRBV6-2/TRBV6-3; d_call: .; j_call: TRBJ2-5; cdr3_nt: TGTGCCAGCAGTCGACCAGGGAAAGAGACCCAGTACTTC; cdr3_aa: CASSRPGKETQYF
clone_size: .; v_call: TRBV20-1; d_call: TRBD2; j_call: TRBJ2-5; cdr3_nt: TGCAGTGCTAACGGACTAGCCAGAGAGACCCAGTACTTC; cdr3_aa: CSANGLARETQYF
clone_size: .; v_call: TRBV20-1; d_call: TRBD1; j_call: TRBJ2-5; cdr3_nt: TGCAGTGCTGAGCAGTTACCCAGGGGGGAGACCCAGTACTTC; cdr3_aa: CSAEQLPRGETQYF
clone_size: .; v_call: TRBV14; d_call: .; j_call: TRBJ1-4; cdr3_nt: TGTGCCAGCAGCCAAGTGGAGGGCACAGGGTACCAAACTGAAAAACTGTTTTTT; cdr3_aa: CASSQVEGTGYQTEKLFF
clone_size: once; v_call: TRBV18; d_call: .; j_call: TRBJ2-1; cdr3_nt: TGTGCCAGCTCACCACCTCTGGGAGTCCCTGGGTTCAATGAGCAGTTCTTC; cdr3_aa: CASSPPLGVPGFNEQFF
clone_size: .; v_call: TRBV5-1; d_call: .; j_call: TRBJ2-7; cdr3_nt: TGCGCCAGCAGCTTGGTGGGGGGACAGCGCAGCTCCTACGAGCAGTACTTC; cdr3_aa: CASSLVGGQRSSYEQYF